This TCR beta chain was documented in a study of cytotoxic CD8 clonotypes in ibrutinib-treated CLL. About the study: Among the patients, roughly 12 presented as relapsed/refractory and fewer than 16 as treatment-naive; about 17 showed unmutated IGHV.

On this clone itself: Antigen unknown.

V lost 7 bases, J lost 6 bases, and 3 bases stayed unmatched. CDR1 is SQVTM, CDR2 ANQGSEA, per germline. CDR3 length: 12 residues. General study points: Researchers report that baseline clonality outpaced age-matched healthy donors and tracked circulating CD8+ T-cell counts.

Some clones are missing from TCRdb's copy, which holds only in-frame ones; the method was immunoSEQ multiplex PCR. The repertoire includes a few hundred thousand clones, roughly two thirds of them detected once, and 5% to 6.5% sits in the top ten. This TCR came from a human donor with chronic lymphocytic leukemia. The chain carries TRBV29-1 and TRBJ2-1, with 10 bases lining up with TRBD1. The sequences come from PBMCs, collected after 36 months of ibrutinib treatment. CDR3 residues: CSARTGGNEQFF. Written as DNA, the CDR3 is TGCAGCGCCCGGACAGGGGGCAATGAGCAGTTCTTC.